The 10 T cell receptor beta chains reported below all come from one sample, sequenced in a study of T cells in Graves' hyperthyroidism and ophthalmopathy. RNA transcripts served as the template for amplifying TCR beta CDR3 regions. HTBI primers drove first-round RT-PCR of the TCR CDR3. TCRdb reanalysed the multiplex PCR reads using MiXCR and keeps one entry per CDR3 protein. The sample includes 550,000 to 700,000 distinct CDR3 sequences, 14% to 15% of them seen just once. Sequenced sample: blood. Receptors originate from a woman between 35 and 50 years old with Graves' ophthalmopathy.

This clonotype showed up many times. The chain has TRBV19 and TRBJ1-2, with 7 bases matching TRBD1. Germline lookup yields CDR1 LNHDA and CDR2 SQIVND (reference sequence). V lost 5 bases, J lost 6 bases, and 6 bases stayed unmatched. The CDR3 consists of 13 residues. The CDR3 here is CASSRAGGDGYTF. As DNA, the CDR3 is TGTGCCAGTAGTCGAGCAGGGGGTGATGGCTACACCTTC.

V gene TRBV29-1 combines with J gene TRBJ2-7, with D tentatively TRBD1 (6 bases). Trimming removed 5 bases at V and 3 bases at J, with 11 bases between. The CDR3 is 12 amino acids. Germline V gives CDR1 SQVTM, CDR2 ANQGSEA. In nucleotides, the CDR3 is TGCAGCGTTAAACAGGGCCTCTACGAGCAGTACTTC. Protein sequence: CSVKQGLYEQYF.

This clonotype was seen repeatedly, ten times or more. The rearrangement links TRBV12-3 or TRBV12-4 to TRBJ2-5; 8 bases match TRBD2. The V segment lost 6 bases and the J segment 10 bases; nucleotides outside the gene matches: 7. The CDR3 contains 12 residues. The CDR3, as DNA: TGTGCCAGCAGCCTCGGGGGGGGGGACCAGTACTTC. Translated, it gives CASSLGGGDQYF.

This clonotype appeared many times. One end of the junction is discordant with germline, which a read error may explain. The chain employs TRBV6-5 and TRBJ2-7, with D perhaps being TRBD1 or TRBD2 (5 bases each). This CDR3 comprises 15 residues. Germline V gene lookup returns CDR1 MNHEY and CDR2 SVGAGI. CDR3 sequence (DNA): TGTGCCAGCAGCTACTCCGGGACGGGGACCTACGAGCAGTACTTC. Protein product: CASSYSGTGTYEQYF.

This clonotype was found many times. This chain links TRBV3-1 with TRBJ1-1; D unclear. The ends were cut back, 2 bases at V and 7 bases at J, with 11 bases in the middle. Germline V gene sequence: CDR1 LGHDT, CDR2 YNNKEL (reference sequence). The CDR3 has 13 amino acids. The CDR3 coding sequence is TGTGCCAGCAGCCAATCCGAGGAGGGTGAAGCTTTCTTT. Its translation: CASSQSEEGEAFF. Complete variable domain (other parts from reference TRBV3-1 and TRBJ1-1): DTAVSQTPKYLVTQMGNDKSIKCEQNLGHDTMYWYKQDSKKFLKIMFSYNNKELIINETVPNRFSPKSPDKAHLNLHINSLELGDSAVYFCASSQSEEGEAFFGQGTRLTVV.

CDR3 in amino acids: CASSPPDRRNTGELFF. The CDR3 nucleotides read TGTGCCAGCAGCCCACCCGACAGGAGGAACACCGGGGAGCTGTTTTTT. The chain employs TRBV6-1 and TRBJ2-2, with D possibly matching TRBD1 (6 bases). V lost 6 bases, J lost 1 base, and 15 bases lay in between. CDR1 and CDR2 (germline): MNHNS, SASEGT. The CDR3 contains 16 residues.

This clonotype was counted at least ten times. This rearrangement joins TRBV10-3 to TRBJ2-5; 7 bases fit TRBD2. Germline values: CDR1 ENHRY, CDR2 SYGVKD. The CDR3 is 14 residues long. V lost 2 bases to trimming and J lost 1 base; unmatched junction nucleotides: 1. CDR3 in DNA: TGTGCCATCAGTGAGGGGGGGGTCCAAGAGACCCAGTACTTC. Translated, it gives CAISEGGVQETQYF.

This clonotype was observed a few times. Written as DNA, the CDR3 is TGTGCCTGGAAAGGGACACCCGGTAGCAATCAGCCCCAGCATTTT. It is translated as CAWKGTPGSNQPQHF. V usage is TRBV30 and J usage is TRBJ1-5; D might be TRBD1 (6 bases). Germline loops: CDR1 GTSNPN, CDR2 SVGIG (reference sequence). There are 15 residues in the CDR3. Trimming pared 4 bases from V and 0 bases from J, leaving 13 bases between.

This clonotype was detected ten times or more. The rearrangement joins TRBV7-6 to TRBJ2-7; D unresolved. The germline V and J ends were trimmed by 4 bases and 6 bases, with 10 bases remaining between them. The germline CDR1 and CDR2 sequences are SGHVS and FNYEAQ. CDR3 length: 12 residues. The CDR3: CASSSDGGEQYF. As DNA, the CDR3 is TGTGCCAGCAGCTCGGACGGTGGCGAGCAGTACTTC.

The CDR3: CSVYASGRAYEQYF. CDR3 nucleotide sequence: TGCAGCGTTTATGCTAGCGGGAGGGCATACGAGCAGTACTTC. V gene TRBV29-1 combines with J gene TRBJ2-7, with 12 bases fitting TRBD2. V lost 5 bases, J lost 4 bases, and 6 bases stayed unmatched. Germline CDR1 and CDR2: SQVTM and ANQGSEA. The CDR3 consists of 14 residues.